Below, one TCR beta chain is given with its context. The data stem from a study of OX40 agonist ivuxolimab in advanced cancers. The CDR3 is made up of 14 amino acids. The V end lost 6 bases, the J end lost 3 bases, and 14 bases lay between the germline ends. Germline V gene sequence: CDR1 MNHEY, CDR2 SVGAGI. Only in-frame clones appear in the TCRdb table, and some are missing; sequencing was by immunoSEQ multiplex PCR. The profile shows around 50,000 clones, roughly 81% of them singletons. V usage is TRBV6-5 and J usage is TRBJ1-1, with D unclear. The material was CD4+ or CD8+ T cells sorted from blood, obtained in a trial of the OX40 agonist ivuxolimab. This TCR was recovered from an adult with an advanced solid tumor such as melanoma, head and neck, liver or kidney cancer. The CDR3 DNA reads as TGTGCCAGCAGCGCCAGGACCGTCTACACTGAAGCTTTCTTT. This translates into CASSARTVYTEAFF.